These 22 T cell receptor beta chains were sequenced from one sample in a study of blood T cell repertoires in COVID-19. The table came from immunoSEQ multiplex PCR; TCRdb's copy has only in-frame clones and leaves some out. The sample yields 250,000 to 300,000 clones, roughly 84% seen once. Specimen: PBMCs or T cells enriched from blood (not recorded which). The receptors originated from a man aged 45-60 years who had recovered from COVID-19.

The chain employs TRBV7-9 and TRBJ1-2, with D unclear. V shed 1 base and J shed 7 bases, with 13 bases lying between them. This CDR3 region has 14 residues. Germline-derived CDR1 and CDR2 are SEHNR and FQNEAQ (reference sequence). CDR3: CASSLGARFSGYTF. CDR3 DNA: TGTGCCAGCAGCTTAGGGGCCAGGTTTTCTGGCTACACCTTC. Using reference TRBV7-9 and TRBJ1-2 for the parts outside the CDR3, the full variable domain is DTGVSQNPRHKITKRGQNVTFRCDPISEHNRLYWYRQTLGQGPEFLTYFQNEAQLEKSRLLSDRFSAERPKGSFSTLEIQRTEQGDSAMYLCASSLGARFSGYTFGSGTRLTVV.

This clone was seen just once. The V and J genes are TRBV5-5 and TRBJ2-3, with a tentative D call TRBD1 (6 bases). Germline V gene data show CDR1 as SGHKS and CDR2 as YYEKEE (reference sequence). V shed 4 bases and J shed 1 base, with 16 bases lying between them. This CDR3 is 16 amino acids long. As DNA, the CDR3 is TGTGCCAGCAGCACAACCACAGGGTTTCGCACAGATACGCAGTATTTT. Translation gives CASSTTTGFRTDTQYF.

The chain links TRBV6-1 to TRBJ2-7; the match to TRBD1 covers 9 bases. This CDR3 comprises 16 residues. The V gene end was trimmed by 4 bases and the J gene end by 5 bases; junction bases not matched to a gene: 12. CDR1 is MNHNS, CDR2 SASEGT, per germline. DNA of the CDR3: TGTGCCAGCAGTGTTCTTCCCTCGGACAGGGGTGACGAGCAGTACTTC. It encodes CASSVLPSDRGDEQYF.

This chain uses TRBV4-3 with TRBJ2-5; 10 nucleotides align to TRBD2. The CDR3 contains 17 residues. Per germline, CDR1 LGHNA and CDR2 YSLEER. J gave up 5 bases and V 0 bases, and 9 bases lay outside the gene matches. The CDR3 region is CASSQDVASGSMETQYF. CDR3 in DNA: TGCGCCAGCAGCCAAGATGTCGCTAGCGGGAGTATGGAGACCCAGTACTTC.

The rearrangement joins TRBV18 to TRBJ1-5, with D possibly being TRBD1 (6 bases). Trimming pared 5 bases from V and 4 bases from J, leaving 9 bases between. The V gene's germline CDR1 is KGHSH and CDR2 LQKENI. The CDR3 is 13 amino acids. CDR3 bases: TGTGCCAGCTCAACCACAGGGAATCAGCCCCAGCATTTT. Amino acid sequence: CASSTTGNQPQHF.

The chain recombines TRBV7-9 with TRBJ2-7; 7 nucleotides match TRBD2. Trimming removed 5 bases from V and 3 bases from J; junction bases left unmatched: 10. The CDR3 sequence is 15 residues long. CDR1 is SEHNR and CDR2 is FQNEAQ in the germline V gene (reference sequence). The CDR3 region has the DNA TGTGCCAGCAGCCCCCAGAACCCGGGGGGCTACGAGCAGTACTTC. This codes for CASSPQNPGGYEQYF.

The rearrangement uses TRBV7-3 and TRBJ2-6, with D perhaps TRBD1 (6 bases). V lost 5 bases and J lost 0, with 11 bases in between. CDR3 length: 16 residues. Germline V lookup: CDR1 SGHTA, CDR2 FQGTGA. In DNA form, the CDR3 reads TGTGCCAGCAGCCGGACAGTCACCTCTGGGGCCAACGTCCTGACTTTC. This encodes CASSRTVTSGANVLTF.

CDR3 nucleotide sequence: TGTGCCAGCAGTTACCTGATGGCTGCCAAGGGGCCCCCACCGAATCAGCCCCAGCATTTT. It yields the protein CASSYLMAAKGPPPNQPQHF. The rearrangement links TRBV6-2 or TRBV6-3 to TRBJ1-5; possible D gene TRBD1, 5 bases. Germline CDR1 reads MNHEY; CDR2 reads SVGEGT. V was cut by 2 bases and J by 4 bases, with 27 bases left in between. This CDR3 contains 20 residues.

This clone was seen a handful of times. The genes are TRBV19 and TRBJ2-1, with 8 nucleotides matching TRBD1. The CDR3 runs 15 residues. Per germline, CDR1 LNHDA and CDR2 SQIVND (reference sequence). V gave up 4 bases and J gave up 4 bases; unmatched junction bases: 6. CDR3 amino acids: CASSRPGTGYNEQFF. The CDR3 DNA reads as TGTGCCAGTAGTAGACCCGGGACAGGATACAATGAGCAGTTCTTC.

V is TRBV19 and J is TRBJ1-2; possible D gene TRBD1, 5 bases. This CDR3 contains 12 residues. V was clipped by 2 bases and J by 8 bases, with 9 bases between them. Germline V lookup: CDR1 LNHDA, CDR2 SQIVND (reference sequence). The CDR3 coding sequence is TGTGCCAGTAGTATAAGGGGTTCGGGCTACACCTTC. Translation gives CASSIRGSGYTF. The whole variable domain, filled in from reference TRBV19 and TRBJ1-2, reads DGGITQSPKYLFRKEGQNVTLSCEQNLNHDAMYWYRQDPGQGLRLIYYSQIVNDFQKGDIAEGYSVSREKKESFPLTVTSAQKNPTAFYLCASSIRGSGYTFGSGTRLTVV.

V usage is TRBV10-3 and J usage is TRBJ2-1; the match to TRBD1 covers 10 bases. The CDR3 spans 16 residues. The trim removed 3 bases at V and 5 bases at J, leaving 7 bases unmatched. CDR1 is ENHRY and CDR2 is SYGVKD in the germline V gene. CDR3 sequence reads: CAISEYGGQGNNEQFF. The CDR3 bases are TGTGCCATCAGTGAATATGGGGGACAGGGGAACAATGAGCAGTTCTTC.

J is TRBJ1-1 and V is TRBV11-2; no definite D call. V lost 3 bases to trimming and J lost 7 bases, with 15 bases between them. The length of the CDR3 is 14 residues. Germline CDR1 SGHAT, CDR2 FQNNGV. Written as DNA, the CDR3 is TGTGCCAGCAGCTTGAGCGGACGTTCGGTTGAAGCTTTCTTT. It yields the protein CASSLSGRSVEAFF.

This chain links TRBV9 with TRBJ2-1, with 11 nucleotides matching TRBD2. The germline V gene encodes CDR1 SGDLS and CDR2 YYNGEE. After removal of 2 bases from V and 8 bases from J, the junction contained 6 bases not matched to a gene. This CDR3 contains 15 residues. The CDR3 sequence: CASSVSGRAGYEQFF. The CDR3 nucleotides are TGTGCCAGCAGCGTTAGCGGGAGGGCCGGATATGAGCAGTTCTTC.

The chain recombines TRBV5-1 with TRBJ2-7; 9 nucleotides line up with TRBD1. The germline V gene has CDR1 SGHRS and CDR2 YFSETQ. V was clipped by 7 bases and J by 5 bases; unmatched bases: 10. CDR3 size: 14 residues. The CDR3, as DNA: TGCGCCAGCTGCCGGGGACAGGGAATCGACGAGCAGTACTTC. Its translation is CASCRGQGIDEQYF.

The chain uses TRBV7-9 and TRBJ1-1, with TRBD1 matching over 7 bases. This CDR3 contains 12 residues. Germline V gene data show CDR1 as SEHNR and CDR2 as FQNEAQ (reference sequence). After removal of 8 bases from V and 8 bases from J, the junction contained 8 bases not matched to a gene. This chain's CDR3 is CASDIPGGEAFF. DNA for the CDR3: TGTGCCAGCGATATACCAGGGGGAGAAGCTTTCTTT.

The chain employs TRBV12-5 and TRBJ2-1; 11 nucleotides align to TRBD2. Per the germline V gene, CDR1 is LGHNT and CDR2 is FRNRAP. V was pared by 3 bases and J by 0 bases, with 16 bases of the junction left unmatched. The CDR3 totals 21 residues. The CDR3 protein is CASGFKPLTSGSPSSYNEQFF. The CDR3 DNA is TGTGCTAGTGGTTTCAAGCCCCTAACTAGCGGGAGTCCTAGCTCCTACAATGAGCAGTTCTTC.

The chain joins TRBV4-1 to TRBJ2-2, with 8 bases identical to TRBD1. The CDR3 sequence is 17 residues long. Germline V gene data show CDR1 as MGHRA and CDR2 as YSYEKL. Trimming at V came to 0 bases and at J to 1 base, leaving 4 bases not matched to a gene. The CDR3 DNA is TGCGCCAGCAGCCAAGACCGGGGGACAGGGAACACCGGGGAGCTGTTTTTT. Translating it yields CASSQDRGTGNTGELFF.

This chain links TRBV5-1 with TRBJ1-5, with a tentative D call TRBD1 (5 bases). The CDR3 totals 14 residues. Per germline, CDR1 SGHRS and CDR2 YFSETQ. V was clipped by 5 bases and J by 3 bases, with 12 bases between them. CDR3: CASSPGSYNQPQHF. The CDR3 DNA sequence: TGCGCCAGCAGTCCAGGGTCTTACAATCAGCCCCAGCATTTT.

V is TRBV5-1 and J is TRBJ1-6, with D uncertain. Germline V gene sequence: CDR1 SGHRS, CDR2 YFSETQ. V was pared by 6 bases and J by 14 bases, with 15 bases between. This CDR3 is 12 amino acids long. CDR3 loop: CASMAEEGTLHF. The CDR3 region has the DNA TGCGCCAGCATGGCGGAGGAAGGCACCCTCCACTTT.

The CDR3 loop reads CASSYEQGFGSKNIQYF. CDR3 in DNA: TGTGCCAGCAGCTACGAGCAGGGTTTTGGATCCAAAAACATTCAGTACTTC. The chain carries TRBV5-4 and TRBJ2-4, with D perhaps TRBD1 (5 bases). Trimming shortened V by 3 bases and J by 2 bases, and 18 bases separated the two germline ends. This CDR3 contains 17 residues. Germline V CDR1 and CDR2: SGHNT, YYREEE (reference sequence).

V usage is TRBV27 and J usage is TRBJ2-3, with a tentative D call TRBD2 (5 bases). V was pared by 6 bases and J by 0 bases, with 10 bases between. There are 14 residues in the CDR3. The germline V gene encodes CDR1 MNHEY and CDR2 SMNVEV (reference sequence). The CDR3 loop is CASSSRASTDTQYF. CDR3 bases: TGTGCCAGCAGCTCGAGGGCTAGCACAGATACGCAGTATTTT.

This chain uses TRBV3-1 (or the pseudogene TRBV3-2) with TRBJ1-4; D possibly corresponds to TRBD1 (6 bases). The CDR3 covers 12 residues. Germline CDR1 is LGHDT and CDR2 is YNNKEL (reference sequence). The CDR3 coding sequence is TGTGCAGCGACAGGACCAGGTGAAAAACTGTTTTTT. Translating it yields CAATGPGEKLFF.